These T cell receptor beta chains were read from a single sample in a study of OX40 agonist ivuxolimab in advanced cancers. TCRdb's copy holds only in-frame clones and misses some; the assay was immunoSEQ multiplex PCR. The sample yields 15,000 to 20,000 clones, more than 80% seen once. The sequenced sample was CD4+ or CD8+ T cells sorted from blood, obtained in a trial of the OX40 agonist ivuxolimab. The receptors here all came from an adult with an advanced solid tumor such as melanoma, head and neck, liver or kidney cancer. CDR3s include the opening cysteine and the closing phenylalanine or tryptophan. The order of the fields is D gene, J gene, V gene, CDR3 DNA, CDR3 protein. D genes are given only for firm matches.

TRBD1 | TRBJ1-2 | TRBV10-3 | TGTGCCATACCGACAGGGGGGACCAACTATGGCTACACCTTC | CAIPTGGTNYGYTF
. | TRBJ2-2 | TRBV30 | TGTGCCTGGATGCCGGGGCCTCGGGGAGCTGTTTTT | CAWMPGPRGAVF
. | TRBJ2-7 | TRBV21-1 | TGTGCCAGCAGCAAGCAGGGGGGCAACCACGAGCAGTACTTC | CASSKQGGNHEQYF
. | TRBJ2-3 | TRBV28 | TGTGCCAGCAGTCAACGGAGGACGGCAGATACGCAGTATTTT | CASSQRRTADTQYF
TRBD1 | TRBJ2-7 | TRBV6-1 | TGTGCCAGCAGTAACACAGGGGCCGAGCAGTACTTC | CASSNTGAEQYF
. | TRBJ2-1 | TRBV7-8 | TGTGCCAGCAGCTTAGCTGCTGGTGGGGGGCGCCTCTACAATGAGCAGTTCTTC | CASSLAAGGGRLYNEQFF
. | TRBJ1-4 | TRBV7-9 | TGTGCCAGCAGCGATACAGGGCCTAATGAAAAACTGTTTTTT | CASSDTGPNEKLFF
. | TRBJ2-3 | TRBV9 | TGTGCCAGCGGGGATACGCAGTATTTT | CASGDTQYF
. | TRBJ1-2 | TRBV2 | TGTGCCACTCCCTTTTTACAGGGCTACACCTTC | CATPFLQGYTF
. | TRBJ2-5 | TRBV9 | TGTGCCAGCAGCGTAGGAGGGGAGGAGACCCAGTACTTC | CASSVGGEETQYF
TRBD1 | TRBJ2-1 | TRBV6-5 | TGTGCCAGCAGCCCCGGGACAGACCACAATGAGCAGTTCTTC | CASSPGTDHNEQFF